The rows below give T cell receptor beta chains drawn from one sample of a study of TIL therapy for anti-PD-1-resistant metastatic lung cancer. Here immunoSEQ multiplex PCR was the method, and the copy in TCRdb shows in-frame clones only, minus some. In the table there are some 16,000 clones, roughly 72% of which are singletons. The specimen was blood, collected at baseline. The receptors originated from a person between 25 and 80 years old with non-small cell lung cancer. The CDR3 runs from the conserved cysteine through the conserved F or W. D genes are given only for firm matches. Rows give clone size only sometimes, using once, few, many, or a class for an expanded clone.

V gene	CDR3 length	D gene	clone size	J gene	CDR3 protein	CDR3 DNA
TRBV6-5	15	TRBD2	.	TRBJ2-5	CASSWTSGGAETQYF	TGTGCCAGCAGTTGGACTAGCGGGGGGGCGGAGACCCAGTACTTC
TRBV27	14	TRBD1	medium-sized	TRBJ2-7	CASSLRQGDYEQYF	TGTGCCAGCAGTTTAAGACAGGGGGACTACGAGCAGTACTTC
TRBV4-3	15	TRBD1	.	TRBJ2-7	CVSSPDRGLPYEQYF	TGCGTCAGCAGCCCCGACAGGGGTCTCCCCTACGAGCAGTACTTC
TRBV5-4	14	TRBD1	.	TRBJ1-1	CASSRTGVNTEAFF	TGTGCCAGCAGCCGCACAGGGGTGAACACTGAAGCTTTCTTT
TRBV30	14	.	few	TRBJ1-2	CAWSKRRLGYGYTF	TGTGCCTGGAGTAAGCGGCGGCTTGGGTATGGCTACACCTTC
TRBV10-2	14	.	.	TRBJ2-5	CASSPPGGEETQYF	TGCGCCAGCAGTCCCCCTGGCGGTGAAGAGACCCAGTACTTC
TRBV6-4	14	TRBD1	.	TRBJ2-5	CASIGQGVCETQYF	TGTGCCAGCATAGGACAGGGGGTATGTGAGACCCAGTACTTC
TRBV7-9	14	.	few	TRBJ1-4	CASSLARINEKLFF	TGTGCCAGCAGCTTAGCCAGAATAAATGAAAAACTGTTTTTT
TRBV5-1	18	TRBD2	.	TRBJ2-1	CASSEGLAGGRSYNEQFF	TGCGCCAGCAGCGAGGGACTAGCGGGGGGGAGATCCTACAATGAGCAGTTCTTC
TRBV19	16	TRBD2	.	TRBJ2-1	CASSIVYGGASNEQFF	TGTGCCAGTAGTATAGTTTACGGGGGGGCTTCCAATGAGCAGTTCTTC
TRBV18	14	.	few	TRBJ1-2	CASSPPQGFGGYTF	TGTGCCAGCTCACCACCACAGGGTTTCGGTGGCTACACCTTC
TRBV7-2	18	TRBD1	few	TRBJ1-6	CASSTPLRDRDYGSPLHF	TGTGCCAGCAGCACACCCCTGCGGGACAGGGATTATGGTTCACCCCTCCACTTT
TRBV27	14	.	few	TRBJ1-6	CASRLGIDNSPLHF	TGTGCCAGCAGACTAGGGATCGATAATTCACCCCTCCACTTT
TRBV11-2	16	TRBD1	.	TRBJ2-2	CASSWSGTGGAGELFF	TGTGCCAGCTCCTGGTCCGGGACAGGGGGAGCCGGGGAGCTGTTTTTT
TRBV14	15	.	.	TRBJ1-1	CASSHPTATALEAFF	TGTGCCAGCAGCCACCCAACGGCGACGGCCCTTGAAGCTTTCTTT
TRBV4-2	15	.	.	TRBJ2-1	CASSHSWTRYNEQFF	TGTGCCAGCAGCCATTCTTGGACCCGTTACAATGAGCAGTTCTTC
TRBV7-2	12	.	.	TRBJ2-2	CASPRVNGELFF	TGTGCCAGCCCCCGGGTAAACGGGGAGCTGTTTTTT
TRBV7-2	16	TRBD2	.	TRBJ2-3	CASSLYGGGATDTQYF	TGTGCCAGCAGCTTATACGGCGGGGGGGCGACAGATACGCAGTATTTT
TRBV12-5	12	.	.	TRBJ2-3	CASGFGGDTQYF	TGTGCTAGTGGTTTCGGGGGTGATACGCAGTATTTT
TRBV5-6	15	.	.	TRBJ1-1	CASSFFTGYNAQAFF	TGTGCCAGCAGCTTCTTCACCGGGTACAATGCGCAAGCTTTCTTT
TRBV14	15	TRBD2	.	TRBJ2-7	CASSPPSGGTYEQYF	TGTGCCAGCAGCCCTCCTAGCGGGGGAACCTACGAGCAGTACTTC
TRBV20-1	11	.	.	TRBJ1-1	CSARDFSEAFF	TGCAGTGCTAGAGATTTTTCTGAAGCTTTCTTT
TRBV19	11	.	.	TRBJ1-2	CASSIDYGYTF	TGTGCCAGTAGTATAGATTATGGCTACACCTTC
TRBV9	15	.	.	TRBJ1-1	CASSARGVVNTEAFF	TGTGCCAGCAGCGCCAGAGGGGTCGTGAACACTGAAGCTTTCTTT
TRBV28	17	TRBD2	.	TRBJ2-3	CASSHLLSGRAGDTQYF	TGTGCCAGCAGTCACCTGTTGAGCGGGAGGGCCGGAGATACGCAGTATTTT
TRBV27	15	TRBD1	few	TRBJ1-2	CASSPDRAGGYGYTF	TGTGCCAGCAGTCCTGACAGGGCGGGAGGCTATGGCTACACCTTC
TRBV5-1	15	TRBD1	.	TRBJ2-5	CASSLVWDSQETQYF	TGCGCCAGCAGCTTAGTTTGGGACAGCCAAGAGACCCAGTACTTC
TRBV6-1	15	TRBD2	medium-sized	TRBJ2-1	CASSEATSGGNEQFF	TGTGCCAGCAGTGAAGCGACTAGCGGGGGCAATGAGCAGTTCTTC
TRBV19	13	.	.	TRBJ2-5	CASSAGAQETQYF	TGTGCCAGTAGTGCGGGGGCCCAAGAGACCCAGTACTTC
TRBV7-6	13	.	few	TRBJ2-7	CASSPGPNYEQYF	TGTGCCAGCAGCCCGGGACCCAACTACGAGCAGTACTTC
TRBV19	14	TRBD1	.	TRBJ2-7	CASSAGTDSNEQYF	TGTGCCAGTAGTGCCGGGACAGACAGCAACGAGCAGTACTTC
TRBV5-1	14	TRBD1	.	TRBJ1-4	CASRRDRNNEKLFF	TGCGCCAGCAGAAGGGACAGGAATAATGAAAAACTGTTTTTT
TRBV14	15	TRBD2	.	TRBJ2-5	CASSQGTSALETQYF	TGTGCCAGCAGCCAAGGGACTAGTGCTTTGGAGACCCAGTACTTC
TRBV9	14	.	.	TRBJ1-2	CASSVESGYYGYTF	TGTGCCAGCAGCGTAGAGTCCGGGTACTATGGCTACACCTTC
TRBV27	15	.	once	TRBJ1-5	CASSLSSASNQPQHF	TGTGCCAGCAGTTTATCAAGCGCTAGCAATCAGCCCCAGCATTTT
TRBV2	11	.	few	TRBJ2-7	CASTPGSEQYF	TGTGCCAGCACTCCGGGGTCCGAGCAGTACTTC
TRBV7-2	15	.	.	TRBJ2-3	CASSLVGGSPRGQYF	TGTGCCAGCAGCTTAGTGGGAGGCTCACCACGGGGGCAGTATTTT
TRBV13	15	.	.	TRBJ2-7	CASSFGGPSSYEQYF	TGTGCCAGCAGCTTCGGCGGCCCCAGCTCCTACGAGCAGTACTTC
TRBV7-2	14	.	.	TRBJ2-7	CASSLGQYDYEQYF	TGTGCCAGCAGCTTAGGCCAGTATGATTACGAGCAGTACTTC
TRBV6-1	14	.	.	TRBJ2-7	CASSGGGRAYEQYF	TGTGCCAGCAGTGGAGGGGGGCGCGCCTACGAGCAGTACTTC
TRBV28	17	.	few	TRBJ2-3	CASSLNPRRTNTDTQYF	TGTGCCAGCAGTTTGAATCCCCGCAGGACCAACACAGATACGCAGTATTTT
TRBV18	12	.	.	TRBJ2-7	CASSPPTYEQYF	TGTGCCAGCTCACCACCGACGTACGAGCAGTACTTC
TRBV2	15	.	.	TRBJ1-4	CASSDGGYGHEKLFF	TGTGCCAGCAGTGACGGGGGGTATGGTCATGAAAAACTGTTTTTT
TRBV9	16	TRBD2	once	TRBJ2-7	CASSGDLAGGFYEQYF	TGTGCCAGCAGCGGGGACTTAGCGGGGGGCTTCTACGAGCAGTACTTC
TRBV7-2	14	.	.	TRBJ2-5	CASSATSASETQYF	TGTGCCAGCAGCGCAACCTCGGCATCAGAGACCCAGTACTTC
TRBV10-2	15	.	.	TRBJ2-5	CASREFTGYQETQYF	TGCGCCAGCCGGGAGTTCACAGGGTACCAAGAGACCCAGTACTTC
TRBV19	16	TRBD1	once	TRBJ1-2	CASSHYPDRENYGYTF	TGTGCCAGTAGTCACTACCCGGACAGGGAAAACTATGGCTACACCTTC
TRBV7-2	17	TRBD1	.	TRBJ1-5	CASSILMRDRVSQPQHF	TGTGCCAGCAGCATACTAATGAGGGACAGGGTAAGTCAGCCCCAGCATTTT
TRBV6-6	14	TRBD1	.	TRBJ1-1	CASSYPTGFTEAFF	TGTGCCAGCAGTTACCCGACAGGGTTCACTGAAGCTTTCTTT
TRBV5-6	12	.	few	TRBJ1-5	CASSLGNQPQHF	TGTGCCAGCAGCTTGGGGAATCAGCCCCAGCATTTT
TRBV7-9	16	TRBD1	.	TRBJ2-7	CASSPTGQGVIYEQYF	TGTGCCAGCAGCCCCACGGGACAGGGGGTGATCTACGAGCAGTACTTC
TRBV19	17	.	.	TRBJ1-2	CASSIDLTESYNYGYTF	TGTGCCAGTAGTATAGACTTGACAGAATCTTATAACTATGGCTACACCTTC
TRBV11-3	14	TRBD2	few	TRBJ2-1	CASSATGLAGAGFF	TGTGCCAGCAGCGCCACGGGACTAGCGGGGGCAGGGTTCTTC
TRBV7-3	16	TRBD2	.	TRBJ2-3	CASSALSGGVTDTQYF	TGTGCCAGCAGCGCCCTTAGCGGGGGGGTTACAGATACGCAGTATTTT
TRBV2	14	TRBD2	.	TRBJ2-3	CASTLAGGSDTQYF	TGTGCCAGCACCCTAGCGGGGGGGTCAGATACGCAGTATTTT
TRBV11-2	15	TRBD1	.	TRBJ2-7	CASSLLRDSTYEQYF	TGTGCCAGCAGCCTTTTGAGGGACAGTACCTACGAGCAGTACTTC
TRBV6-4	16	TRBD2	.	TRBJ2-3	CASSDSGTSHTDTQYF	TGTGCCAGCAGTGACTCCGGGACTAGCCACACAGATACGCAGTATTTT
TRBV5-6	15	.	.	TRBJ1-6	CASSFGGTFDSPLHF	TGTGCCAGCAGCTTCGGGGGGACTTTTGATTCACCCCTCCACTTT
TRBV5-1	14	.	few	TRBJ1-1	CASSLGPGNTEAFF	TGCGCCAGCAGCTTGGGACCGGGGAACACTGAAGCTTTCTTT
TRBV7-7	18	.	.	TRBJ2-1	CASSYLPLELPSYNEQFF	TGTGCTAGCAGCTACTTACCATTGGAACTACCTTCCTACAATGAGCAGTTCTTC